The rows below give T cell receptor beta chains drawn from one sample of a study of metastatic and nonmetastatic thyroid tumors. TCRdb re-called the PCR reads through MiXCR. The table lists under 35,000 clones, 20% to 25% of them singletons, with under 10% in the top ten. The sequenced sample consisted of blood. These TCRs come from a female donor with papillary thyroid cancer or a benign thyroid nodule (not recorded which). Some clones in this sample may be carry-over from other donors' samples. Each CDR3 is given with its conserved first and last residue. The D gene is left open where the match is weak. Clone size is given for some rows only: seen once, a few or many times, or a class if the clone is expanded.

CDR3aa: CASRETSTDTQYF; CDR3nt: TGCGCCAGCAGGGAGACAAGCACAGATACGCAGTATTTT; v_gene: TRBV5-1; j_gene: TRBJ2-3; d_gene: -; abundance: many
CDR3aa: CAWREGGGRLRINSPLHF; CDR3nt: TGTGCCTGGAGAGAAGGGGGGGGGAGACTTCGGATTAATTCACCCCTCCACTTT; v_gene: TRBV30; j_gene: TRBJ1-6; d_gene: -; abundance: many
CDR3aa: CASSFASGGPYEQYF; CDR3nt: TGTGCCAGCAGCTTCGCTAGCGGGGGACCCTACGAGCAGTACTTC; v_gene: TRBV11-3; j_gene: TRBJ2-7; d_gene: TRBD2; abundance: many
CDR3aa: CSARGFAGAGGELFF; CDR3nt: TGCAGTGCTAGAGGGTTCGCGGGGGCCGGCGGGGAGCTGTTTTTT; v_gene: TRBV20-1; j_gene: TRBJ2-2; d_gene: -; abundance: -
CDR3aa: CASSDRVRQETQYF; CDR3nt: TGTGCCAGCAGTGACAGGGTACGCCAAGAGACCCAGTACTTC; v_gene: TRBV25-1; j_gene: TRBJ2-5; d_gene: -; abundance: many
CDR3aa: CASSDREGLVGYEQYF; CDR3nt: TGTGCCAGCAGTGATCGAGAAGGCCTCGTGGGCTACGAGCAGTACTTC; v_gene: TRBV2; j_gene: TRBJ2-7; d_gene: -; abundance: many
CDR3aa: CASSIDRAGEQFF; CDR3nt: TGTGCCAGCAGCATTGACCGGGCGGGGGAGCAGTTCTTC; v_gene: TRBV11-3; j_gene: TRBJ2-1; d_gene: -; abundance: once
CDR3aa: CAWRAFGELFF; CDR3nt: TGTGCCTGGAGGGCGTTCGGGGAGCTGTTTTTT; v_gene: TRBV30; j_gene: TRBJ2-2; d_gene: -; abundance: once
CDR3aa: CASSSFEVNEQFF; CDR3nt: TGTGCCAGTAGTTCCTTCGAGGTCAATGAGCAGTTCTTC; v_gene: TRBV19; j_gene: TRBJ2-1; d_gene: -; abundance: many
CDR3aa: CASTGLADEQFF; CDR3nt: TGTGCCAGCACCGGACTAGCGGATGAGCAGTTCTTC; v_gene: TRBV2; j_gene: TRBJ2-1; d_gene: TRBD2; abundance: many
CDR3aa: CASSLYGTGELFF; CDR3nt: TGTGCCAGCAGTTTATATGGCACCGGGGAGCTGTTTTTT; v_gene: TRBV27; j_gene: TRBJ2-2; d_gene: -; abundance: -
CDR3aa: CSASFSPRSSYEQYF; CDR3nt: TGCAGTGCTAGCTTTAGTCCTAGAAGCTCCTACGAGCAGTACTTC; v_gene: TRBV20-1; j_gene: TRBJ2-7; d_gene: -; abundance: -
CDR3aa: CASSSNLSTDTQYF; CDR3nt: TGTGCCAGCAGTTCTAACCTTAGCACAGATACGCAGTATTTT; v_gene: TRBV27; j_gene: TRBJ2-3; d_gene: -; abundance: -
CDR3aa: CASSPQGNQPQHF; CDR3nt: TGTGCCAGCAGTCCCCAGGGAAATCAGCCCCAGCATTTT; v_gene: TRBV12-3/TRBV12-4; j_gene: TRBJ1-5; d_gene: -; abundance: many
CDR3aa: CSARVGGRGYEQYF; CDR3nt: TGCAGTGCTAGAGTTGGGGGGAGGGGGTACGAGCAGTACTTC; v_gene: TRBV20-1; j_gene: TRBJ2-7; d_gene: -; abundance: many
CDR3aa: CASSSTGGGTDTQYF; CDR3nt: TGCGCCAGCAGCTCCACAGGGGGAGGGACAGATACGCAGTATTTT; v_gene: TRBV5-1; j_gene: TRBJ2-3; d_gene: -; abundance: -
CDR3aa: CASSLVSSYEQYF; CDR3nt: TGTGCCAGCAGTTTAGTAAGCTCCTACGAGCAGTACTTC; v_gene: TRBV28; j_gene: TRBJ2-7; d_gene: -; abundance: few
CDR3aa: CASSLSSRVGNEQFF; CDR3nt: TGTGCCAGTAGTCTTTCATCCCGAGTGGGCAATGAGCAGTTCTTC; v_gene: TRBV19; j_gene: TRBJ2-1; d_gene: -; abundance: many
CDR3aa: CSSSARSTFLQETQYF; CDR3nt: TGTTCCAGCAGTGCACGATCGACATTCCTCCAAGAGACCCAGTACTTC; v_gene: TRBV27; j_gene: TRBJ2-5; d_gene: -; abundance: few
CDR3aa: CASTGMGLSRIKPQHF; CDR3nt: TGTGCCAGTACAGGGATGGGTCTATCGAGGATTAAGCCCCAGCATTTT; v_gene: TRBV2; j_gene: TRBJ1-5; d_gene: -; abundance: once
CDR3aa: CASGLSLSRDRWETQYF; CDR3nt: TGTGCTAGTGGTTTAAGTCTGAGCAGGGATAGGTGGGAGACCCAGTACTTC; v_gene: TRBV12-5; j_gene: TRBJ2-5; d_gene: -; abundance: many
CDR3aa: CASRGTSGGSSYNEQFF; CDR3nt: TGCGCCAGCAGGGGGACTAGCGGGGGGAGCTCCTACAATGAGCAGTTCTTC; v_gene: TRBV10-2; j_gene: TRBJ2-1; d_gene: TRBD2; abundance: many
CDR3aa: CSAMLDPWGDEQFF; CDR3nt: TGCAGTGCTATGCTGGACCCCTGGGGGGATGAGCAGTTCTTC; v_gene: TRBV20-1; j_gene: TRBJ2-1; d_gene: -; abundance: -
CDR3aa: CASEKGANVLTF; CDR3nt: TGTGCCAGCGAAAAGGGGGCCAACGTCCTGACTTTC; v_gene: TRBV2; j_gene: TRBJ2-6; d_gene: -; abundance: many
CDR3aa: CAWGQGTYEQYF; CDR3nt: TGTGCCTGGGGACAGGGGACTTACGAGCAGTACTTC; v_gene: TRBV30; j_gene: TRBJ2-7; d_gene: TRBD1; abundance: once
CDR3aa: CASKTTGFRTDTQYF; CDR3nt: TGTGCCAGCAAGACCACGGGGTTCCGCACAGATACGCAGTATTTT; v_gene: TRBV28; j_gene: TRBJ2-3; d_gene: -; abundance: few
CDR3aa: CASIRNRDLSNQPQHF; CDR3nt: TGTGCCAGCATTCGAAACAGGGACTTAAGCAATCAGCCCCAGCATTTT; v_gene: TRBV6-1; j_gene: TRBJ1-5; d_gene: -; abundance: many
CDR3aa: CATGLARRTDTQYF; CDR3nt: TGCGCCACCGGACTAGCGAGACGCACAGATACGCAGTATTTT; v_gene: TRBV10-2; j_gene: TRBJ2-3; d_gene: TRBD2; abundance: many
CDR3aa: CASSLGTGSGTEAFF; CDR3nt: TGTGCCAGCAGCTTAGGGACAGGGTCGGGCACTGAAGCTTTCTTT; v_gene: TRBV7-2; j_gene: TRBJ1-1; d_gene: TRBD1; abundance: many
CDR3aa: CASSPRASGRTQYF; CDR3nt: TGTGCCAGCAGCCCGAGAGCTAGCGGGAGGACGCAGTATTTT; v_gene: TRBV11-3; j_gene: TRBJ2-3; d_gene: TRBD2; abundance: -